One sample yielded the 21 T cell receptor beta chains listed below, sequenced in a study of blood T cell repertoires in COVID-19. The repertoire was sequenced with immunoSEQ multiplex PCR; TCRdb's copy has only in-frame clones and lacks some. Of fewer than 350,000 clones in the sample, approximately 88% are singletons; the top ten hold 4% to 6%. The material sequenced was PBMCs or T cells enriched from blood (not recorded which). The receptors shown here come from a man in his sixties who had recovered from COVID-19.

This chain joins TRBV5-4 and TRBJ2-7; 7 nucleotides line up with TRBD1. The CDR3 totals 14 residues. Germline V gene sequence: CDR1 SGHNT, CDR2 YYREEE (reference sequence). V shed 4 bases, J shed 7 bases, and the junction held 11 bases outside the gene matches. CDR3 in amino acids: CASSPTGPRREQYF. The CDR3 region has the DNA TGTGCCAGCAGCCCGACAGGGCCCCGGAGAGAGCAGTACTTC.

The V and J genes are TRBV6-2 or TRBV6-3 and TRBJ2-5; 8 nucleotides align to TRBD2. This CDR3 has 16 residues. Germline CDR1 is MNHEY and CDR2 is SVGEGT. V lost 6 bases to trimming and J lost 0 bases; unmatched junction nucleotides: 9. The CDR3 loop reads CASSLRTSTDQETQYF. DNA for the CDR3: TGTGCCAGCAGCCTAAGGACTAGCACCGACCAAGAGACCCAGTACTTC.

J is TRBJ1-6 and V is TRBV24-1, with D perhaps TRBD1 (5 bases). V shed 4 bases and J shed 10 bases, with 10 bases lying between them. Germline CDR1 KGHDR, CDR2 SFDVKD. The CDR3 is made up of 13 amino acids. CDR3: CATSDDSLSPLHF. In DNA form, the CDR3 reads TGTGCCACCAGTGACGACAGCTTATCACCCCTCCACTTT.

The gene calls are TRBV6-5 and TRBJ2-7, with D possibly TRBD2 on 6 matching bases. V was trimmed by 2 bases and J by 6 bases, leaving 14 bases between them. CDR3 length equals 14 residues. Germline V lookup: CDR1 MNHEY, CDR2 SVGAGI. Here the CDR3 DNA reads TGTGCCAGCAGTTACGCGGGAACTCGGGGCGAGCAGTACTTC. Amino acid sequence: CASSYAGTRGEQYF.

The chain combines TRBV5-4 with TRBJ2-5; D is unresolved. The CDR3 is 13 residues long. Germline CDR1 reads SGHNT; CDR2 reads YYREEE (reference sequence). Between the trimmed V and J ends, which lost 1 base and 2 bases, there was a span of 6 bases. The CDR3 is CASSLPTQETQYF. The CDR3, as DNA: TGTGCCAGCAGCTTGCCAACACAAGAGACCCAGTACTTC.

The chain carries TRBV9 and TRBJ1-3, with D possibly being TRBD1 (5 bases). CDR3 length equals 17 residues. Germline CDR1 and CDR2: SGDLS and YYNGEE. Between the trimmed V and J ends, which lost 0 bases and 0 bases, there was a span of 13 bases. The CDR3 DNA sequence: TGTGCCAGCAGCGTAGGTTGGAGACAGATCTCTGGAAACACCATATATTTT. This encodes CASSVGWRQISGNTIYF.

The genes are TRBV5-6 and TRBJ2-7, with TRBD1 as a possible D gene (5 bases). The V gene lost 0 bases and the J gene lost 2 bases, with 18 bases spanning the gap. This CDR3 contains 17 residues. CDR1 and CDR2 from the germline V gene are SGHDT and YYEEEE. CDR3 sequence reads: CASSLALVPGRTYEQYF. The CDR3 DNA reads TGTGCCAGCAGCTTGGCGCTCGTTCCAGGGCGGACCTACGAGCAGTACTTC.

V and J are TRBV4-2 and TRBJ2-5; the match to TRBD2 covers 12 bases. The germline V gene encodes CDR1 LGHNA and CDR2 YNFKEQ. The CDR3 length is 17 residues. V lost 0 bases, J lost 5 bases, and 7 bases stayed unmatched. DNA of the CDR3: TGTGCCAGCAGCCAAGAACCTAGCGGGAGGGCCGGGGAGACCCAGTACTTC. Its protein is CASSQEPSGRAGETQYF.

The chain combines TRBV7-9 with TRBJ2-5; D is possibly TRBD1 (5 bases). CDR3 length: 13 amino acids. Germline V gene lookup returns CDR1 SEHNR and CDR2 FQNEAQ (reference sequence). V was cut by 8 bases and J by 5 bases, with 15 bases left in between. CDR3 region: CASELWGSETQYF. The CDR3 nucleotides read TGTGCCAGCGAATTGTGGGGCAGCGAGACCCAGTACTTC.

The chain combines TRBV28 with TRBJ2-1; D gene uncertain. Trimming pared 6 bases from V and 0 bases from J, leaving 6 bases between. CDR1 is MDHEN, CDR2 SYDVKM, per germline. The CDR3 loop spans 13 amino acids. The CDR3 coding sequence is TGTGCCAGCAGACTCGACTCCTACAATGAGCAGTTCTTC. Translation: CASRLDSYNEQFF.

This clone occurred once. The rearrangement uses TRBV5-1 and TRBJ2-1; 11 bases match TRBD2. The CDR3 runs 16 residues. V lost 4 bases and J lost 7; bases outside the gene matches: 10. The germline V gene encodes CDR1 SGHRS and CDR2 YFSETQ. DNA for the CDR3: TGCGCCAGCAGCCCGCGGGGTACTAGCGGGAGTAATGAGCAGTTCTTC. Its protein is CASSPRGTSGSNEQFF.

The table lists this clone with a count of one. The chain couples TRBV5-1 to TRBJ2-7, with TRBD1 matching over 10 bases. The ends lost 0 bases at V and 4 bases at J; junction bases unmatched: 7. The germline CDR1 and CDR2 sequences are SGHRS and YFSETQ. CDR3 length: 16 residues. The CDR3 nucleotides read TGCGCCAGCAGCTTGGGTATGGACAGGGGGACTTACGAGCAGTACTTC. Its protein product is CASSLGMDRGTYEQYF.

The chain combines TRBV6-5 with TRBJ1-2; D perhaps matches TRBD1 (6 bases). The CDR3 extends over 16 amino acids. Germline V lookup: CDR1 MNHEY, CDR2 SVGAGI. V gave up 4 bases and J gave up 3 bases, with 18 bases separating them. This CDR3 is CASSWGPRGRHYGYTF. DNA for the CDR3: TGTGCCAGCAGTTGGGGGCCGCGGGGGCGACACTATGGCTACACCTTC.

The genes are TRBV28 and TRBJ2-5; 8 nucleotides line up with TRBD1. The CDR3 has 14 amino acids. Germline lookup yields CDR1 MDHEN and CDR2 SYDVKM. The V and J ends lost 6 bases and 4 bases, in that order; junction bases with no gene match: 7. CDR3 residues: CASSLDRVRETQYF. The CDR3 DNA reads TGTGCCAGCAGCCTGGACAGGGTAAGAGAGACCCAGTACTTC.

This clone was seen only a few times. V is TRBV25-1 and J is TRBJ2-5; TRBD1 agrees at 8 bases. Trimming at V came to 7 bases and at J to 1 base, leaving 8 bases not matched to a gene. The CDR3 loop spans 15 amino acids. From germline, CDR1 is MGHDK and CDR2 SYGVNS. CDR3 sequence: CASNLGTGPQETQYF. DNA for the CDR3: TGTGCCAGCAACCTCGGGACAGGACCCCAAGAGACCCAGTACTTC.

The rearrangement links TRBV28 to TRBJ2-1, with 8 bases identical to TRBD1. The germline gives CDR1 MDHEN, CDR2 SYDVKM. The CDR3 is 15 amino acids. V shed 1 base and J 10 bases; nucleotides not matched to a gene: 9. In nucleotides, the CDR3 is TGTGCCAGCAGTTTATTCATTTCCGGGACAGGAGAGCAGTTCTTC. Its translation is CASSLFISGTGEQFF. Full variable domain (outside the CDR3, taken from reference TRBV28 and TRBJ2-1): DVKVTQSSRYLVKRTGEKVFLECVQDMDHENMFWYRQDPGLGLRLIYFSYDVKMKEKGDIPEGYSVSREKKERFSLILESASTNQTSMYLCASSLFISGTGEQFFGPGTRLTVL.

This sequence joins TRBV5-3 and TRBJ2-7; possibly TRBD2 for D (5 bases). TRBV5-3 is designated an ORF whose function remains uncertain. Trimming cost V 0 bases and J 0 bases, with 10 bases left between them. The CDR3 extends over 15 amino acids. Here the CDR3 reads CARSLDGNYSYEQYF. The CDR3 DNA reads as TGTGCCAGAAGCTTGGACGGGAACTACTCCTACGAGCAGTACTTC.

The chain recombines TRBV4-2 with TRBJ1-1; 7 bases are a match to TRBD1. The CDR3 contains 13 residues. V was pared by 4 bases and J by 5 bases, with 4 bases of the junction left unmatched. Germline-derived CDR1 and CDR2 are LGHNA and YNFKEQ. DNA of the CDR3: TGTGCCAGCAGCCGACAGGGAGAAACTGAAGCTTTCTTT. Its protein product is CASSRQGETEAFF.

The chain has TRBV28 and TRBJ2-3; 8 bases map to TRBD2. V was pared by 8 bases and J by 2 bases, with 6 bases of the junction left unmatched. CDR1 and CDR2 (germline): MDHEN, SYDVKM. The CDR3 contains 14 residues. The CDR3 DNA is TGTGCCAGCCAGCGGGAGACACTCACAGATACGCAGTATTTT. This sequence encodes CASQRETLTDTQYF.

The chain has TRBV6-5 and TRBJ1-2, with 10 bases matching TRBD1. Germline CDR1 and CDR2: MNHEY and SVGAGI. CDR3 size: 15 residues. With V trimmed by 6 bases and J by 4 bases, 8 bases remained unmatched. CDR3 residues: CASRETGGLSYGYTF. For the CDR3, the DNA is TGTGCCAGCAGGGAGACAGGGGGCCTTTCCTATGGCTACACCTTC.

A note on this clone: Within the sample, other DNA sequences also encode this same CDR3. The rearrangement links TRBV5-1 to TRBJ1-1; D possibly corresponds to TRBD1 (6 bases). In germline, CDR1 is SGHRS, CDR2 YFSETQ. V was pared by 5 bases and J by 6 bases, with 20 bases between. The CDR3 has 15 amino acids. This chain's CDR3 is CASSPIQGIRAEAFF. CDR3 in DNA: TGCGCCAGCAGTCCAATACAGGGTATCAGGGCTGAAGCTTTCTTT.